The T cell receptor beta chain described here comes from a study of blood T cell repertoires in COVID-19. Background on the study: Samples of COVID-19 (acute and convalescent) were obtained from the United States, Italy and Spain. T cells, B-cell-depleted T cells, or PBMCs provided the cDNA or gDNA that served as material.

This CDR3 is 15 amino acids long. Germline V gene data show CDR1 as SGHVS and CDR2 as FQNEAQ. V shed 5 bases and J 2 bases; nucleotides not matched to a gene: 4. In the authors' methods: Estimated nucleated cell counts came from reference gene primer amplification. Generated by immunoSEQ multiplex PCR, the TCRdb table keeps only in-frame clones and is missing some. Clone size and V and J calls were adopted from that table, with D and trimming inferred from the DNA. The data hold more than 250,000 clones, with over 75% observed a single time. The origin of this receptor is a human donor in a cohort sampled during active COVID-19. This rearrangement joins TRBV7-8 to TRBJ2-1; 9 nucleotides match TRBD2. The specimen sequenced was peripheral blood. The CDR3 region is CASSQRGVTYNEQFF. CDR3 DNA: TGTGCCAGCAGCCAGCGGGGGGTAACCTACAATGAGCAGTTCTTC.